This TCR beta chain was identified in a study of shared clonotypes between healthy human individuals (dated by TCRdb to between 2020 and 2021). Notes on the research overall: The cohort comprised two women and a few men aged 18 to 49 years. For each donor, CD4 naive and CD4 memory were each run on three plates, CD8 naive on two plates, and CD8 memory on one plate. To estimate repertoire size and how much clonotype sharing occurs between individuals, the study deeply sequenced the blood TCR repertoires of about five healthy adults. To increase sequencing depth and limit assay-specific biases, TCR repertoire library preparation and sequencing were carried out by different laboratories using diverse techniques. Between about 0.85 and 9.5 billion PBMCs per donor were obtained by leukapheresis. Study-level results and caveats: Sampling was limited to blood, and TCR repertoires in tissue likely differ from TCR repertoires in blood. Sharing across four donors was observed for 5% to 6.5% of naive CD4, under 4% of naive CD8, 2% to 2.5% of memory CD4, and around 0.4% of memory CD8 clonotypes. Compared with non-shared clonotypes, clonotypes shared by all four sorted-subset donors had higher generation probabilities. Larger estimated clonotype richness was generally found for naive subsets than for memory subsets. Pairwise subsampling led to the expectation that sequencing depth would affect the degree of clonotype sharing among donors. Even with the large sequencing depth, rarefaction of the sorted-subset datasets indicated that sequencing was incomplete. The small number of donors limited the genetic and exposure-history diversity represented.

The donors were healthy, HIV-negative adults who had no recently reported acute infections or vaccinations. Only Caucasian adults living in Nashville, Tennessee, USA were represented among the donors. Magnetic negative selection was used to enrich CD4+ T cells, after which naive cells were positively selected on CD45RA and the negative fraction became the memory subset. Blood was obtained by leukapheresis, after which PBMCs were separated by Ficoll-Histopaque density gradient centrifugation and cryopreserved in liquid nitrogen vapor phase. Purity and quantity of every magnetically sorted T cell population were checked by analytical flow cytometry. Genomic DNA was isolated from each sorted fraction and quantified by UV absorbance on a Nanodrop 2000c. About this clone itself: Its recognized antigen is unknown. It has no much larger one-base neighbor in the sample; base qualities were not kept.

TCR CDR3 regions were amplified from genomic DNA by multiplex PCR using the deep immunoSEQ assay. Extracted genomic DNA from each cell subset was distributed evenly across all wells of several immunoSEQ 96-well plates, and each plate was treated as a replicate. Each replicate PCR for sorted subsets received around 200 ng genomic DNA, equal to about 30,000 T cell genomes. The purified libraries were quantified using a Qubit 3.0 fluorometer, sized with a Bioanalyzer 2100, and then quantified again using the KAPA Library Quantification kit. Each immunoSEQ 96-well plate was sequenced on its own single-read 150-cycle Illumina NextSeq 550 flow cell. As for the original processing: Because the immunoSEQ output included only junctional sequences and no quality scores, the filtering could not be the same as the filtering used for full-length reads. To assign V/J genes and CDR3, sequences were annotated against IMGT germline references using PyIR, a Python wrapper for IgBLAST v1.9. Reads were filtered out if the reads had weak V/J assignments (E-value above 1e-6), no CDR3, stop codons, out-of-frame junctions, or ambiguous translated residues. V3J clonotypes were defined as sequences sharing an identical inferred V gene, J gene, and CDR3 amino acid sequence. Percentage overlap between repertoires was computed as shared unique clonotypes divided by the size of the smaller repertoire. RTK rarefaction, the Chao1 estimator, and Recon v2.1 estimates of unobserved clonotypes were used to assess repertoire richness. Generation probabilities for all TCRbeta clonotypes obtained by the gDNA method from four donors were computed using OLGA. TCRdb limited this immuneACCESS table to in-frame rearrangements with V and J called. A share of clones is missing; checked studies link under half to unresolved V genes, and the rest is unexplained. The DNA was the basis for D and trimming; V, J and clone size are from that table. In all, the sample holds 2,500,000 or so clones, and around 93% of those were seen once. 0.3% to 0.4% of the sample is taken by the ten largest.

V is shortened by 1 base, J by 8 bases, and the region joining them spans 13 bases. The CDR3 covers 14 residues, taking in both the cysteine and the phenylalanine. The DNA shown is the 42-base CDR3, in frame from base 1. CDR1 and CDR2 are drawn from the germline V gene (reference sequence): SGHNT, YYREEE. The rearrangement joined TRBV5-4 to TRBJ2-1; no D segment can be confidently identified. This TCR was sampled from a man aged 18 to 35 in good health. Some clones in this sample may be carry-over from other donors' samples. Sequencing was done on a sample of naive CD4+ T cells from PBMCs. The cell subset or site label for this specimen denotes: CD45RA+ positively selected. This receptor has the CDR3 CASSLNLGRYEQFF. The nucleotides are TGTGCCAGCAGCTTGAACCTAGGACGATATGAGCAGTTCTTC.